Detailed here is one T cell receptor beta chain. The antigen this receptor binds is unknown. Base qualities are not provided; no much larger clone lies one nucleotide away. The data were obtained in a study of identical twins (dated by TCRdb to about 2016). Study-wide context: TCR alpha and beta repertoires from monozygotic twins, unrelated adults of various ages and cord blood were deep-sequenced to test whether fetal clonotypes persist. To rule out contamination, the twin experiments were replicated at different times with different library preparation protocols.

All donors were healthy Caucasians. Three pairs of female monozygotic twins, all aged 18 to 29 years, made up the twin cohort. The RNA used for TCR libraries was isolated from peripheral blood mononuclear cells. What the study reported, not specific to this receptor: Abundant cord blood beta clonotypes carried fewer insertions; young adult naive repertoires showed a weaker similar trend, while memory repertoires showed none. Out-of-frame TCR alpha sequences shared between twins showed an excess of low generation-probability sequences compared with coincidental sharing between unrelated individuals. Because the same donors could not be followed over many years, the conclusions depended on cross-sectional statistical analysis. Zero-insertion analyses could be partly confounded by invariant T cells such as MAIT and iNKT, although diverse VJ usage argued against such confounding for most clonotypes. Recombination models systematically underestimated out-of-frame TCR alpha sharing in monozygotic twins but agreed with sharing between unrelated individuals. In beta out-of-frame sequences, excess twin sharing was weaker, because having fewer shared sequences lowered the signal-to-noise ratio.

The library was made by 5' RACE. Sequencing instrument: Illumina HiSeq 2000. Template switching introduced a universal primer binding site; the final cDNA contained a unique molecular identifier, enabling accurate counting of TCR cDNA molecules. First-strand cDNA for TCR alpha and beta chains was synthesized from specific primers in the conserved constant-segment region. To control for contamination, every cDNA library was double barcoded, receiving both a SMART-Mk sample barcode and Illumina barcodes. TruSeq adapter sequences, together with Illumina sample barcodes, were added in two successive PCR steps. The TCR alpha and beta cDNA libraries were sequenced on the Illumina HiSeq platform using custom primers. Turning to the authors' computational methods: MiGEC processed the raw reads to extract unique molecular identifiers, while MiXCR was used to determine the CDR3 positions. Recombination models were inferred per individual with the repgenHMM and IGoR tools using an EM algorithm. The tcR package in R was used for shared clonotype analysis, with sharing normalized by the product of cloneset sizes. To study raw recombination without the effects of thymic and clonal selection, out-of-frame nonproductive sequences were analyzed. TCRdb trimmed the raw reads at Q25, called clones with MiXCR and kept productive beta chains. Records with the same CDR3 protein are collapsed into one entry carrying the most frequent genes and DNA. TCRdb, not the original authors, processed these V and J calls. In all, the sample holds roughly 750,000 distinct CDR3 sequences, and 21% of those were seen once. The ten most abundant clones make up 4% to 4.5% of the sample.

The CDR3 has 15 amino acids, counting the end cysteine and phenylalanine. The DNA shown is the 45-base CDR3, in frame from base 1. V and J are truncated by 6 bases and 0 bases respectively, leaving an intervening sequence of 12 bases. From the germline V gene (reference sequence), CDR1 is SEHNR and CDR2 is FQNEAQ. Separately, the same data were catalogued under a study of T cells expressing NK-cell markers. That second publication adds: TCR beta-chain repertoires were profiled in sorted CD3+CD56+NKG2C+, CD3+CD56+NKG2C- and CD3+CD56-NKG2C+ T-cell subsets from several donors. Of the eight sequenced donors, seven were found to be HCMV-seropositive and one was found to be HCMV-seronegative. In several experiments an anti-gammadeltaTCR antibody was added to restrict sorting to alphabetaTCR-expressing T cells. In several donors, the dominant CD3+CD56+NKG2C+ clonotypes ranked among the top 10 CD8+ clonotypes, making up roughly 1.0-7.0% of CD8+ T cells. Those dominant clonotypes were again the most abundant among CD3+CD56-NKG2C+ cells in four donors, at 28.3-60.1%. Whether the expanded NKG2C-expressing T cell clones were specific for HCMV antigens remained unclear. The study sequenced eight donors, all healthy volunteers chosen at random: three men and five women. To determine HCMV serostatus, a commercial ELISA kit was used to detect HCMV-specific IgG in serum. Bulk peripheral blood T-cell repertoires were additionally sequenced from unsorted PBMC for about 6 donors. Reads were demultiplexed and grouped by UMI with MIGEC, and clonotypes were assembled and quantified with MiTCR. Only TCR cDNA sequences supported by at least two reads were kept to exclude erroneous sequences. The tcR package was used for downstream repertoire analysis, and clonotypes were matched across fractions by CDR3 nucleotide sequence plus V segment. VDJmatch was used to annotate antigen specificity against VDJdb, with one amino acid substitution in CDR3 permitted.

The V and J segments used are TRBV7-9 and TRBJ2-1; confidence is insufficient to name the D gene. The sample was PBMCs. The sequence came from a woman between 18 and 29 years old in good health. Read as DNA, the sequence is TGTGCCAGCAGTCCCCAAACGGTCTCCTACAATGAGCAGTTCTTC. Its product reads: CASSPQTVSYNEQFF.